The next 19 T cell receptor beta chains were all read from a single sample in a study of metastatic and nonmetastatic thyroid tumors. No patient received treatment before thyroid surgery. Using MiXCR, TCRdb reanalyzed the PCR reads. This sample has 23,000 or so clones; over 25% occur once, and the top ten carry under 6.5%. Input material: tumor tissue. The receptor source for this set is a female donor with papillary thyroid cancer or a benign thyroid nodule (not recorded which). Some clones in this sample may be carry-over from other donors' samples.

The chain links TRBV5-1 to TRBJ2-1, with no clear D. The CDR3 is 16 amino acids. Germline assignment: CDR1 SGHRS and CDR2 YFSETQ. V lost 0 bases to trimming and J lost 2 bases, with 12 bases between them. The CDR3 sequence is CASSLAVMEPYNEQFF. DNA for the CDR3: TGCGCCAGCAGCTTGGCTGTGATGGAACCCTACAATGAGCAGTTCTTC.

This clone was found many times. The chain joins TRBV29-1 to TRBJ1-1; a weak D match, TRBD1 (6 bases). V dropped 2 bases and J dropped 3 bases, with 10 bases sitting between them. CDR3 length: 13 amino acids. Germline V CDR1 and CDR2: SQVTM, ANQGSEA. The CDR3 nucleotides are TGCAGCGTTGAAAGGGCAGGGGACACTGAAGCTTTCTTT. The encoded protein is CSVERAGDTEAFF.

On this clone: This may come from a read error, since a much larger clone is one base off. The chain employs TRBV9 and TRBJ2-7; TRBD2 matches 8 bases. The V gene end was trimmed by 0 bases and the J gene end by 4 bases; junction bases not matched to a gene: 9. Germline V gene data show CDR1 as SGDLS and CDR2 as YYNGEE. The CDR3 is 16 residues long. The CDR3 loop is CASSVGPGLVGYEQYF. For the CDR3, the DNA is TGTGCCAGCAGCGTAGGCCCGGGACTAGTGGGGTACGAGCAGTACTTC.

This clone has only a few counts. The CDR3 region is CASSLSNDAKPQHF. The CDR3 nucleotides are TGTGCCAGCAGTTTATCTAACGACGCCAAGCCCCAGCATTTT. V and J are TRBV28 and TRBJ1-5; no clear D. CDR3 size: 14 residues. CDR1 is MDHEN and CDR2 is SYDVKM in the germline V gene. The V and J ends lost 1 base and 8 bases respectively, with 12 bases between them.

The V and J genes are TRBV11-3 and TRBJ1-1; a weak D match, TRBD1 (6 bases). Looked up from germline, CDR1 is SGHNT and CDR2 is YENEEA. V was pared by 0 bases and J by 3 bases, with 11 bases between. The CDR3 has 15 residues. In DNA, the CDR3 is TGTGCCAGCAGCTTAGATCGTGGGGGGCACACTGAAGCTTTCTTT. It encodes CASSLDRGGHTEAFF.

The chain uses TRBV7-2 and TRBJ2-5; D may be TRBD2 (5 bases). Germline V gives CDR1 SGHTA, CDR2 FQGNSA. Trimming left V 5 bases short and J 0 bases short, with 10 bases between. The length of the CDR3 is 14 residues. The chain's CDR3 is CASSHGLHQETQYF. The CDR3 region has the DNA TGTGCCAGCAGCCATGGACTGCACCAAGAGACCCAGTACTTC.

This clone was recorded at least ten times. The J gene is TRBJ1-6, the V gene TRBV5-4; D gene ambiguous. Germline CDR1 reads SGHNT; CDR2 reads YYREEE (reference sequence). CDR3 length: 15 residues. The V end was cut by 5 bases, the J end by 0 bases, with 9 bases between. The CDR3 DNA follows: TGTGCCAGCAGAGTCCGGGACTCCTATAATTCACCCCTCCACTTT. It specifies CASRVRDSYNSPLHF.

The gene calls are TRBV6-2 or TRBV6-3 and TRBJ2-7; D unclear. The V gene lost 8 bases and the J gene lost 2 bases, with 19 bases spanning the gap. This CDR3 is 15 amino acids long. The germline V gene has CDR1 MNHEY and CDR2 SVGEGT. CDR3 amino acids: CASCATGDCPYEQYF. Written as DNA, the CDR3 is TGTGCCAGCTGCGCTACGGGTGACTGCCCCTACGAGCAGTACTTC.

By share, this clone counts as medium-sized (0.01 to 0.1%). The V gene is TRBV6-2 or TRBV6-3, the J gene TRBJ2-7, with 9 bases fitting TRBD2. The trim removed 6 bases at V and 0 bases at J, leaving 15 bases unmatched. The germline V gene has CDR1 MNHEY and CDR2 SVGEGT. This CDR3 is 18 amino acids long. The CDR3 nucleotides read TGTGCCAGCAGCACCCTGGGGAGCGGGGGGCTGAGCTCCTACGAGCAGTACTTC. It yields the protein CASSTLGSGGLSSYEQYF.

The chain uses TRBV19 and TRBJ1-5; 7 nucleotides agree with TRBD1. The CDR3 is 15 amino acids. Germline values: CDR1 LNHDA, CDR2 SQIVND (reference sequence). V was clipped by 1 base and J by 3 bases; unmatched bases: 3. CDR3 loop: CASSIGQGINQPQHF. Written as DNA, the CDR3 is TGTGCCAGTAGTATAGGACAGGGTATCAATCAGCCCCAGCATTTT.

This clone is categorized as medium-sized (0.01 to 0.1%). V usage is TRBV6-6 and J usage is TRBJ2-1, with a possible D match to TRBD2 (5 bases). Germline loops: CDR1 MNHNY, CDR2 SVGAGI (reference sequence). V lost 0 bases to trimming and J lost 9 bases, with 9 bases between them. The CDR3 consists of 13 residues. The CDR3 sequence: CASSYSSEGEQFF. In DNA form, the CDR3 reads TGTGCCAGCAGTTACTCGTCAGAGGGTGAGCAGTTCTTC.

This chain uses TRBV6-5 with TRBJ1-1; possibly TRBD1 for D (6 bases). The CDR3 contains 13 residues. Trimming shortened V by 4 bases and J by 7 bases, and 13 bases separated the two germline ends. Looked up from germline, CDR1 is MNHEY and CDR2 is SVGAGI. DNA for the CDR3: TGTGCCAGCAGTTCCGGCACAGGGTTTGAAGCTTTCTTT. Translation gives CASSSGTGFEAFF.

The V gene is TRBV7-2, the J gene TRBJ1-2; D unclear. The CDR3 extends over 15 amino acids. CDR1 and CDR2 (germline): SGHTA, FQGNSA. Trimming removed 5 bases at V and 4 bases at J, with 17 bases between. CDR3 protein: CASSLPTVYFYGYTF. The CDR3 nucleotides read TGTGCCAGCAGCCTACCAACAGTATACTTCTATGGCTACACCTTC.

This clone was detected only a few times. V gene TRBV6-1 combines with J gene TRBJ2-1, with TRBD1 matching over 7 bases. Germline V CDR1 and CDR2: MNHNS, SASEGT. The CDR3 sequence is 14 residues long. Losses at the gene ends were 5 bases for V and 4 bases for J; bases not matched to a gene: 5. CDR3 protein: CASSTGTAYNEQFF. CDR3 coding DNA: TGTGCCAGCAGTACGGGGACAGCTTACAATGAGCAGTTCTTC.

CDR3 sequence: CASSYSTGEDQETQYF. DNA of the CDR3: TGTGCCAGCAGTTACTCGACAGGGGAGGACCAAGAGACCCAGTACTTC. This chain uses TRBV6-2 or TRBV6-3 with TRBJ2-5, with 8 bases identical to TRBD1. Trimming at V came to 0 bases and at J to 0 bases, leaving 3 bases not matched to a gene. Looked up from germline, CDR1 is MNHEY and CDR2 is SVGEGT. CDR3 length: 16 amino acids.

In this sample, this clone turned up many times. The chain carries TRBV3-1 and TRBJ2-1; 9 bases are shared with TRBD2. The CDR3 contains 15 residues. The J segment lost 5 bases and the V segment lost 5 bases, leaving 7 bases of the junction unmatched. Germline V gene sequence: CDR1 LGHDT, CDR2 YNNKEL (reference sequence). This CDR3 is CASSTRTSVNNEQFF. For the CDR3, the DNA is TGTGCCAGCAGCACGCGGACTAGCGTCAACAATGAGCAGTTCTTC.

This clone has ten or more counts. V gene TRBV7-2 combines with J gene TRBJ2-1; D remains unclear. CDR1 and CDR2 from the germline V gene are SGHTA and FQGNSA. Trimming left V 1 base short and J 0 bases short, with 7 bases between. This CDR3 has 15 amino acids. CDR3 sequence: CASSLGYSSYNEQFF. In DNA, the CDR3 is TGTGCCAGCAGCTTAGGATACAGCTCCTACAATGAGCAGTTCTTC.

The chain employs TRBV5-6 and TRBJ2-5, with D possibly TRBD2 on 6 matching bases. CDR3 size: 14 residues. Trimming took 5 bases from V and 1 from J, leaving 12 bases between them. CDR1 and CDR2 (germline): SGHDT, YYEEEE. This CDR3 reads CASRQRVGQETQYF. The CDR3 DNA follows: TGTGCCAGCAGGCAGCGGGTGGGCCAAGAGACCCAGTACTTC.

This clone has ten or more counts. CDR3 loop: CASSAARQSSYGYTF. CDR3 coding DNA: TGCGCCAGCAGTGCGGCCAGACAGAGCTCCTATGGCTACACCTTC. This rearrangement joins TRBV10-2 to TRBJ1-2; a weak D match, TRBD1 (5 bases). V shed 4 bases and J shed 4 bases, with 16 bases lying between them. Germline V lookup: CDR1 WSHSY, CDR2 SAAADI. The CDR3 contains 15 residues.